This T cell receptor beta chain was documented in a study of spatial heterogeneity in lung cancer. The CDR3 is 12 residues long. Germline CDR1 SQVTM, CDR2 ANQGSEA. V shed 7 bases, J shed 3 bases, and the junction held 2 bases outside the gene matches. Regarding time point: sample taken at primary tumor resection. Sequencing was performed on whole RNA extracted from tumor and nontumor lung tissue, or from frozen PBMC, and the material was left unsorted. This clonotype appeared a few times. Each CDR3 protein is one row after TCRdb ran MiXCR on the 5' RACE reads. The sample includes under 75,000 distinct CDR3 sequences, roughly 14% of them seen just once.

This specimen was PBMCs, taken at surgery. The J gene is TRBJ2-5, the V gene TRBV29-1; 10 bases match TRBD2. This sequence originates from a male donor with early-stage non-small cell lung cancer. In DNA, the CDR3 is TGCAGCGGGCTAGCGGGAGAAGAGACCCAGTACTTC. Protein: CSGLAGEETQYF.